One and the same sample provided the 24 T cell receptor beta chains below, sequenced in a study of shared clonotypes between healthy human individuals. Some clones are missing from TCRdb's copy, which holds only in-frame ones; the method was immunoSEQ multiplex PCR. Among about 2.4 million clones listed, approximately 93% were seen once. The sequenced sample was naive CD4+ T cells from PBMCs. The subset: CD45RA+ positively selected. The receptors were gathered from a man younger than 30 in good health. Some clones in this sample may be carry-over from other donors' samples.

A word on this clone: This specimen includes other DNA sequences encoding the same CDR3. The chain recombines TRBV6-1 with TRBJ2-7, with D unclear. Germline-derived CDR1 and CDR2 are MNHNS and SASEGT. The CDR3 spans 11 residues. Trimming left V 3 bases short and J 7 bases short, with 7 bases between. The chain's CDR3 is CASSERGEQYF. Written as DNA, the CDR3 is TGTGCCAGCAGTGAGCGTGGTGAGCAGTACTTC.

In nucleotides, the CDR3 is TGTGCCAGCAGTCTGGGGGGACATTTCGAAAAACTGTTTTTT. Translation gives CASSLGGHFEKLFF. The genes are TRBV28 and TRBJ1-4; possibly TRBD1 for D (6 bases). The CDR3 covers 14 residues. V dropped 5 bases and J dropped 8 bases, with 15 bases sitting between them. CDR1 is MDHEN and CDR2 is SYDVKM in the germline V gene.

This chain links TRBV9 with TRBJ2-7, with D maybe TRBD2 (7 bases). V was shortened by 2 bases and J by 2 bases, with 29 bases between the two germline ends. Germline-derived CDR1 and CDR2 are SGDLS and YYNGEE. The CDR3 is 20 residues long. CDR3 residues: CASSVKGGDLISHLPYEQYF. The CDR3 coding sequence is TGTGCCAGCAGCGTCAAAGGGGGGGATCTTATAAGTCATCTTCCCTACGAGCAGTACTTC.

This clone came up a few times. The chain combines TRBV6-1 with TRBJ1-5; no clear D. Trimming removed 7 bases at V and 0 bases at J, with 13 bases between. CDR3 length equals 15 residues. Germline V gives CDR1 MNHNS, CDR2 SASEGT. CDR3 protein: CASTREVYSNQPQHF. In DNA form, the CDR3 reads TGTGCCAGCACCCGGGAAGTCTATAGCAATCAGCCCCAGCATTTT.

This chain connects TRBV9 to TRBJ1-1; D remains ambiguous. The CDR3 has 14 amino acids. Looked up from germline, CDR1 is SGDLS and CDR2 is YYNGEE. Trimming removed 3 bases from V and 1 base from J, with 10 bases in between. The CDR3 DNA reads TGTGCCAGCAGCGCCCGGACGACGAACACTGAAGCTTTCTTT. Translation gives CASSARTTNTEAFF.

A word on this clone: Different DNA sequences within this sample yield the same CDR3. This chain connects TRBV5-1 to TRBJ2-7; possible D gene TRBD1, 8 bases. Trimming took off 4 bases at V and 4 bases at J, with 15 bases between the two ends. The CDR3 runs 14 residues. Germline CDR1 SGHRS, CDR2 YFSETQ. The DNA of the CDR3 is TGCGCCAGCAGCCCAACAGGGGGGGGATACGAGCAGTACTTC. This translates into CASSPTGGGYEQYF.

This clone was seen only a few times. The chain has TRBV11-3 and TRBJ2-1; a possible D gene is TRBD1 (6 bases). This CDR3 contains 14 residues. The germline V gene has CDR1 SGHNT and CDR2 YENEEA. V was clipped by 5 bases and J by 4 bases, with 12 bases between them. CDR3 coding DNA: TGTGCCAGCAGCCAGGGACACCTTTACAATGAGCAGTTCTTC. Its protein is CASSQGHLYNEQFF.

The V gene is TRBV5-1, the J gene TRBJ2-5; the match to TRBD2 covers 9 bases. V trimming: 0 bases; J trimming: 1 base; junction bases outside the gene matches: 13. The germline V gene has CDR1 SGHRS and CDR2 YFSETQ. The length of the CDR3 is 19 residues. In DNA, the CDR3 is TGCGCCAGCAGCTTGGCCGGGGTAGCGGGAGCCCCCCCCCAAGAGACCCAGTACTTC. Translation: CASSLAGVAGAPPQETQYF.

This sequence joins TRBV6-1 and TRBJ1-5; D unclear. The V end lost 4 bases, the J end lost 3 bases, and 10 bases lay between the germline ends. Germline CDR1 is MNHNS and CDR2 is SASEGT. This CDR3 has 14 residues. The CDR3 region is CASSVQAPNQPQHF. The CDR3 nucleotides are TGTGCCAGCAGTGTGCAGGCCCCCAATCAGCCCCAGCATTTT.

The rearrangement links TRBV5-1 to TRBJ2-1; tentatively, D is TRBD2 (6 bases). The V gene's germline CDR1 is SGHRS and CDR2 YFSETQ. V was pared by 6 bases and J by 6 bases, with 19 bases between. The CDR3 extends over 15 amino acids. Written as DNA, the CDR3 is TGCGCCAGCACAGTAGGACTACCGGGTCTCAATGAGCAGTTCTTC. As protein: CASTVGLPGLNEQFF.

This chain uses TRBV7-9 with TRBJ2-7; maybe TRBD2 (6 bases). CDR1 and CDR2 from the germline V gene are SEHNR and FQNEAQ (reference sequence). V dropped 5 bases and J dropped 5 bases, with 16 bases sitting between them. The length of the CDR3 is 14 residues. DNA of the CDR3: TGTGCCAGCAGCCAAAGGGGCAGGGAGGACGAGCAGTACTTC. It translates to CASSQRGREDEQYF.

The chain employs TRBV5-1 and TRBJ2-1, with D tentatively TRBD2 (6 bases). Germline V gene sequence: CDR1 SGHRS, CDR2 YFSETQ. This CDR3 is built from 16 residues. Trimming stripped 3 bases from V and 0 bases from J, with 13 bases between. The CDR3 loop reads CASSYLAQNSYNEQFF. CDR3 nucleotides: TGCGCCAGCAGCTATCTAGCGCAAAACTCCTACAATGAGCAGTTCTTC.

This chain joins TRBV28 and TRBJ2-3, with D possibly being TRBD1 (5 bases). This CDR3 has 16 amino acids. CDR1 MDHEN and CDR2 SYDVKM come from the germline V gene. V lost 3 bases to trimming and J lost 4 bases, with 17 bases between them. CDR3 bases: TGTGCCAGCAGTTTTGGTGGTTGGGGCAGGGCAGATACGCAGTATTTT. Protein product: CASSFGGWGRADTQYF.

This clone was picked up one time. The chain combines TRBV6-5 with TRBJ1-2; D gene unclear. With 0 bases removed from V and 8 bases from J, the gap between germline ends came to 13 bases. CDR1 is MNHEY, CDR2 SVGAGI, per germline. CDR3 length equals 14 residues. For the CDR3, the DNA is TGTGCCAGCAGTTACTCGATGTCCTCGGACGGCTACACCTTC. This gives the protein CASSYSMSSDGYTF.

The chain combines TRBV5-1 with TRBJ1-1; 7 nucleotides agree with TRBD1. The germline CDR1 and CDR2 sequences are SGHRS and YFSETQ. There are 14 residues in the CDR3. Trimming removed 3 bases from V and 1 base from J; junction bases left unmatched: 3. This chain's CDR3 is CASSWDSQNTEAFF. CDR3 nucleotides: TGCGCCAGCAGCTGGGACAGCCAGAACACTGAAGCTTTCTTT.

The chain links TRBV29-1 to TRBJ2-3; 8 positions match TRBD2. This CDR3 spans 14 amino acids. The germline gives CDR1 SQVTM, CDR2 ANQGSEA. Losses at the gene ends were 7 bases for V and 3 bases for J; bases not matched to a gene: 9. Here the CDR3 DNA reads TGCAGCGCCCGGAGCGGGAGTATTACAGATACGCAGTATTTT. Amino acid sequence: CSARSGSITDTQYF.

This clone was seen more than once but under ten times. The gene calls are TRBV27 and TRBJ1-1, with D uncertain. This CDR3 contains 12 residues. V gave up 5 bases and J gave up 1 base, with 5 bases separating them. Germline V lookup: CDR1 MNHEY, CDR2 SMNVEV (reference sequence). In DNA form, the CDR3 reads TGTGCCAGCAGTCGACAGAACACTGAAGCTTTCTTT. Translation gives CASSRQNTEAFF.

This chain joins TRBV2 and TRBJ1-3; a possible D gene is TRBD1 (5 bases). Germline V CDR1 and CDR2: SNHLY, FYNNEI. Trimming pared 9 bases from V and 0 bases from J, leaving 12 bases between. This CDR3 has 14 residues. The CDR3 region is CARTQVLSGNTIYF. For the CDR3, the DNA is TGTGCCAGGACACAGGTGCTCTCTGGAAACACCATATATTTT.

The CDR3 region is CASSLPGLPYTSTDTQYF. CDR3 DNA: TGTGCCAGCAGTTTACCGGGACTACCATATACTAGCACAGATACGCAGTATTTT. V gene TRBV28 combines with J gene TRBJ2-3; 7 bases are shared with TRBD2. Trimming took 2 bases from V and 0 from J; bases not matched to a gene: 11. This CDR3 is built from 18 residues. CDR1 and CDR2 (germline): MDHEN, SYDVKM.

The chain uses TRBV7-2 and TRBJ2-2, with D possibly being TRBD2 (6 bases). CDR1 SGHTA and CDR2 FQGNSA come from the germline V gene. V lost 2 bases, J lost 5 bases, and 15 bases lay in between. The CDR3 is made up of 16 amino acids. The CDR3, as DNA: TGTGCCAGCAGCTTAACAGTGGGAGGAGGTACCGGGGAGCTGTTTTTT. It yields the protein CASSLTVGGGTGELFF.

The chain joins TRBV30 to TRBJ2-3; D ambiguous. Trimming took 6 bases from V and 4 from J, leaving 8 bases between them. Germline V gene lookup returns CDR1 GTSNPN and CDR2 SVGIG (reference sequence). The CDR3 extends over 11 amino acids. The CDR3 coding sequence is TGTGCCTGTGACCGGGCAGATACGCAGTATTTT. Translation gives CACDRADTQYF.

The chain employs TRBV9 and TRBJ2-1, with D perhaps given as TRBD1 or TRBD2 (6 bases each). The CDR3 loop spans 16 amino acids. Germline loops: CDR1 SGDLS, CDR2 YYNGEE. The V and J ends lost 0 bases and 0 bases respectively, with 10 bases between them. The CDR3 sequence: CASSVAGGGSYNEQFF. As DNA, the CDR3 is TGTGCCAGCAGCGTAGCCGGGGGCGGCTCCTACAATGAGCAGTTCTTC.

This chain connects TRBV7-3 to TRBJ2-7; 8 bases fit TRBD2. After removal of 4 bases from V and 2 bases from J, the junction contained 7 bases not matched to a gene. The germline gives CDR1 SGHTA, CDR2 FQGTGA. CDR3 length equals 15 residues. The CDR3 sequence: CASSSIAGLTYEQYF. In nucleotides, the CDR3 is TGTGCCAGCAGCTCTATAGCGGGACTCACCTACGAGCAGTACTTC.

In the case of this clone: This same CDR3 is encoded by further DNA sequences in the sample. The chain recombines TRBV29-1 with TRBJ2-7; D remains ambiguous. The germline V and J ends were trimmed by 2 bases and 0 bases, with 8 bases remaining between them. The CDR3 extends over 13 amino acids. CDR1 is SQVTM and CDR2 is ANQGSEA in the germline V gene. The CDR3 region has the DNA TGCAGCGTTGAATCACGGACCTCCTACGAGCAGTACTTC. Its protein product is CSVESRTSYEQYF.